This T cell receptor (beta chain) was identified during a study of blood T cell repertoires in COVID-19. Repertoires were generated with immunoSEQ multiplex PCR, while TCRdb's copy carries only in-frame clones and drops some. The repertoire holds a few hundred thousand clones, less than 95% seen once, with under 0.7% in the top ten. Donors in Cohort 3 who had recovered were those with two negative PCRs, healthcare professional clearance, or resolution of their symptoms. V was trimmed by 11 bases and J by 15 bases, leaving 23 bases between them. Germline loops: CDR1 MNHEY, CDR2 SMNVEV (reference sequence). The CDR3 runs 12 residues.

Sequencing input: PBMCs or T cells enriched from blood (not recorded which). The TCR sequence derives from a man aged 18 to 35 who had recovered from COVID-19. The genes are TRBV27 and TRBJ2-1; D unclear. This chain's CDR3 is CAALDLKLYPFF. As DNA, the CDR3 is TGTGCCGCCCTAGACTTAAAGCTCTACCCGTTCTTC.